One sample yielded the 27 T cell receptor beta chains listed below, sequenced in a study of read filtering for tumor transcriptome and immune sequencing (dated by TCRdb to the early 2020s). The data were produced on an Illumina HiSeq 4000. The Immunoverse kit was used to build TCR libraries from around 400 ng RNA, with molecular barcoded adaptors covering alpha/delta and beta/gamma chains. TCRdb reprocessing: public reads trimmed at Q25 with fastp, clones called with MiXCR, in-frame beta chains kept. Rows with a matching CDR3 protein are joined into one entry that keeps the most common DNA and genes. For this sample there are more than 35,000 distinct CDR3 sequences; 12% to 15% appear just once. In total, the top ten clones hold around 19% of the sample. The sequencing input was a population of CD138-negative cells sorted from bone marrow. The cell subset or site label here, explained by the study, means: bone marrow mononuclear cells depleted of CD138+ plasma/myeloma cells by negative magnetic selection. All receptors come from a donor at least 40 years old with multiple myeloma.

This clonotype was counted ten times or more. The chain has TRBV28 and TRBJ1-5, with D perhaps TRBD1 (6 bases). Germline lookup yields CDR1 MDHEN and CDR2 SYDVKM. The CDR3 is 15 amino acids. The V gene lost 7 bases and the J gene lost 2 bases, with 15 bases spanning the gap. DNA for the CDR3: TGTGCCAGCAAGATTCGGGGGCTCGGCAATCAGCCCCAGCATTTT. Protein: CASKIRGLGNQPQHF.

This clonotype was recorded many times. The rearrangement joins TRBV5-1 to TRBJ2-1, with D tentatively TRBD1 (6 bases). There are 13 residues in the CDR3. In germline, CDR1 is SGHRS, CDR2 YFSETQ. V was shortened by 6 bases and J by 10 bases, with 17 bases between the two germline ends. The CDR3 DNA sequence: TGCGCCAGCAAACCTACAGGGTTCGAGGAGCAGTTCTTC. Protein product: CASKPTGFEEQFF.

This clonotype came up many times. This chain connects TRBV3-1 to TRBJ1-6; the D gene is possibly TRBD1 (6 bases). Per germline, CDR1 LGHDT and CDR2 YNNKEL (reference sequence). The CDR3 consists of 17 residues. Trimming cost V 5 bases and J 6 bases, with 20 bases left between them. The CDR3 loop reads CASSRPPGQTTNSPLHF. For the CDR3, the DNA is TGTGCCAGCAGCAGACCTCCTGGACAGACGACTAATTCACCCCTCCACTTT.

This rearrangement joins TRBV10-3 to TRBJ2-2, with D uncertain. Germline loops: CDR1 ENHRY, CDR2 SYGVKD. The CDR3 extends over 14 amino acids. V was clipped by 3 bases and J by 7 bases, with 12 bases between them. CDR3 nucleotide sequence: TGTGCCATCAGTGAAGTCGGAGAGAACGGGGAGCTGTTTTTT. It codes for CAISEVGENGELFF.

This clonotype was seen ten or more times. This chain connects TRBV6-1 to TRBJ2-3; 10 nucleotides match TRBD2. CDR3 size: 15 residues. The J segment lost 7 bases and the V segment lost 5 bases, leaving 9 bases of the junction unmatched. CDR1 MNHNS and CDR2 SASEGT come from the germline V gene. The CDR3 nucleotides are TGTGCCAGCAGTCCGTCGGGACTAGCGACACATACGCAGTATTTT. Translated, it gives CASSPSGLATHTQYF.

On this clonotype itself: This is likely an artifact of a read error, given a far larger clone one base away. The chain couples TRBV7-9 to TRBJ1-1; 8 positions match TRBD1. The CDR3 contains 15 residues. In germline, CDR1 is SEHNR, CDR2 FQNEAQ (reference sequence). The CDR3 bases are TGTGCCGGCAGCTTAGGGTCAGGGGGCAACACTGAAGCTTTCTTT. Translated: CAGSLGSGGNTEAFF.

At least ten counts were recorded for this clonotype. The V call is TRBV2, the J call TRBJ1-2, with 7 bases that match TRBD1. CDR1 and CDR2 (germline): SNHLY, FYNNEI. Trimming removed 6 bases from V and 8 bases from J; junction bases left unmatched: 6. The CDR3 runs 12 residues. CDR3 coding DNA: TGTGCCAGCAGGATGACAGGGCAGGGCTACACCTTC. It specifies CASRMTGQGYTF.

This clonotype was counted many times. CDR3 bases: TGTGCCAGCAGACCGACAGGGTGGGACACTGAAGCTTTCTTT. It codes for CASRPTGWDTEAFF. The chain couples TRBV11-2 to TRBJ1-1, with 7 positions matching TRBD1. The CDR3 is made up of 14 amino acids. V shed 6 bases, J shed 3 bases, and the junction held 7 bases outside the gene matches. Germline V CDR1 and CDR2: SGHAT, FQNNGV. Together with reference TRBV11-2 and TRBJ1-1, the CDR3 gives the full variable domain: EAGVAQSPRYKIIEKRQSVAFWCNPISGHATLYWYQQILGQGPKLLIQFQNNGVVDDSQLPKDRFSAERLKGVDSTLKIQPAKLEDSAVYLCASRPTGWDTEAFFGQGTRLTVV.

This clonotype was observed many times. The V call is TRBV5-1, the J call TRBJ1-1, with TRBD1 matching over 10 bases. V gave up 3 bases and J gave up 3 bases; unmatched junction bases: 2. The CDR3 runs 14 residues. Germline values: CDR1 SGHRS, CDR2 YFSETQ. Here the CDR3 DNA reads TGCGCCAGCAGCTGGACAGGGGGGTACACTGAAGCTTTCTTT. Protein sequence: CASSWTGGYTEAFF.

This clonotype was recorded at least ten times. The CDR3 loop reads CASSHGQGEETQYF. The CDR3, as DNA: TGTGCCAGCAGCCACGGGCAGGGGGAAGAGACCCAGTACTTC. The chain carries TRBV3-1 and TRBJ2-5; the match to TRBD1 covers 7 bases. The CDR3 loop spans 14 amino acids. After removal of 3 bases from V and 3 bases from J, the junction contained 4 bases not matched to a gene. Germline-derived CDR1 and CDR2 are LGHDT and YNNKEL (reference sequence).

The gene calls are TRBV12-3 or TRBV12-4 and TRBJ2-1; the D gene could be TRBD1 or TRBD2 (5 bases each). This CDR3 contains 16 residues. Trimming cost V 6 bases and J 5 bases, with 20 bases left between them. The CDR3 here is CASSTRQTPGDNEQFF. Here the CDR3 DNA reads TGTGCCAGCAGCACCCGACAGACACCCGGGGACAATGAGCAGTTCTTC.

A note on this clonotype: This may be a read error, as it is one base from a much larger clone. No conserved phenylalanine or tryptophan is present at the end of the CDR3, so a read error is the likely explanation. This sequence joins TRBV3-1 and TRBJ1-1; no reliable D call. V was cut by 1 base and J by 1 base, with 4 bases left in between. Germline V gene sequence: CDR1 LGHDT, CDR2 YNNKEL (reference sequence). The CDR3 is 13 residues long. The CDR3 coding sequence is TGTGCCAGCAGCCAAGCACAGAACACTGAAGCTTTCCTT. Its protein is CASSQAQNTEAFL.

This clonotype was picked up many times. The conserved phenylalanine or tryptophan is not found at the CDR3 terminus, so this likely reflects a read error. The rearrangement joins TRBV20-1 to TRBJ2-3; TRBD2 aligns across 14 bases. Germline V gives CDR1 DFQATT, CDR2 SNEGSKA (reference sequence). Trimming removed 1 base from V and 0 bases from J; junction bases left unmatched: 3. CDR3 length equals 17 residues. The CDR3 loop is CSARGTSGGQSTDTQYL. CDR3 coding DNA: TGCAGTGCTAGAGGGACTAGCGGGGGGCAGAGCACAGATACGCAGTATCTT.

This clonotype was observed a few times. V is TRBV20-1 and J is TRBJ2-5; the match to TRBD2 covers 8 bases. The CDR3 contains 18 residues. Germline assignment: CDR1 DFQATT and CDR2 SNEGSKA (reference sequence). With 2 bases clipped from V and 5 bases from J, the junction kept 19 bases outside the gene matches. The CDR3 reads CSARKGELAGAIGETQYF. As DNA, the CDR3 is TGCAGTGCTAGAAAGGGGGAGCTAGCGGGTGCAATCGGGGAGACCCAGTACTTC.

Many counts were recorded for this clonotype. This chain links TRBV19 with TRBJ2-3; possible D gene TRBD1, 6 bases. The V gene lost 1 base and the J gene lost 0 bases, with 8 bases spanning the gap. This CDR3 contains 15 residues. Germline values: CDR1 LNHDA, CDR2 SQIVND (reference sequence). The CDR3 region has the DNA TGTGCCAGTAGTATAGGGACAGTTAGCACAGATACGCAGTATTTT. Protein sequence: CASSIGTVSTDTQYF. Supplemented by reference TRBV19 and TRBJ2-3, the full variable domain reads DGGITQSPKYLFRKEGQNVTLSCEQNLNHDAMYWYRQDPGQGLRLIYYSQIVNDFQKGDIAEGYSVSREKKESFPLTVTSAQKNPTAFYLCASSIGTVSTDTQYFGPGTRLTVL.

This clonotype was observed at least ten times. The genes are TRBV29-1 and TRBJ2-5, with TRBD2 identical over 10 bases. This CDR3 region has 14 residues. Germline assignment: CDR1 SQVTM and CDR2 ANQGSEA. Germline trimming cut 4 bases from V and 5 bases from J; bases unmatched to any gene: 7. The CDR3 sequence is CSVVDSGGIETQYF. The DNA of the CDR3 is TGCAGCGTTGTAGATAGCGGGGGGATTGAGACCCAGTACTTC.

V usage is TRBV5-1 and J usage is TRBJ2-1; TRBD1 is a possible D gene (5 bases). The CDR3 consists of 14 residues. Per germline, CDR1 SGHRS and CDR2 YFSETQ. V dropped 4 bases and J dropped 7 bases, with 15 bases sitting between them. The CDR3 reads CASSVRDSGNEQFF. The CDR3 coding sequence is TGCGCCAGCAGCGTCAGGGATTCAGGGAATGAGCAGTTCTTC. The full variable domain, completed using reference TRBV5-1 and TRBJ2-1, is KAGVTQTPRYLIKTRGQQVTLSCSPISGHRSVSWYQQTPGQGLQFLFEYFSETQRNKGNFPGRFSGRQFSNSRSEMNVSTLELGDSALYLCASSVRDSGNEQFFGPGTRLTVL.

This clonotype was picked up many times. The CDR3 sequence: CASSLNGQETYEQYF. The DNA for the CDR3 is TGCGCCAGCAGCTTGAACGGACAGGAAACCTACGAGCAGTACTTC. This chain connects TRBV5-1 to TRBJ2-7, with 7 bases aligning to TRBD1. The CDR3 totals 15 residues. The junction had 6 bases not matched to a gene; V was cut back by 1 base and J by 2 bases. Germline CDR1 SGHRS, CDR2 YFSETQ.

V is TRBV20-1 and J is TRBJ2-7; TRBD2 agrees at 9 bases. The ends lost 1 base at V and 2 bases at J; junction bases unmatched: 3. The CDR3 is 14 residues long. CDR1 DFQATT and CDR2 SNEGSKA come from the germline V gene (reference sequence). CDR3 nucleotides: TGCAGTGCTAGAGGTGCTAGCGGGGCCTACGAGCAGTACTTC. Translated, it gives CSARGASGAYEQYF.

In its sample, this clonotype was seen many times. A much larger clone sits a single nucleotide away, making a read error possible. In this CDR3 the conserved last residue, phenylalanine or tryptophan, is missing, so a read error is likely. The V gene is TRBV6-6, the J gene TRBJ2-1, with D unresolved. The CDR3 loop spans 14 amino acids. The V gene lost 10 bases and the J gene lost 7 bases, with 20 bases spanning the gap. Germline assignment: CDR1 MNHNY and CDR2 SVGAGI (reference sequence). The DNA for the CDR3 is TGTGCCACCTCGCCCGGAACTCGTGGTAATGAGCAGTTCTCC. The encoded protein is CATSPGTRGNEQFS.

The chain recombines TRBV21-1 with TRBJ2-1; the DNA was not used to check the table's D call, TRBD1. TRBV21-1 is assigned pseudogene status. The CDR3 extends over 16 amino acids. The CDR3 loop reads CASRKRRNPCYNEQFF. Here the CDR3 DNA reads TGTGCCAGCAGGAAAAGGAGGAACCCCTGTTACAATGAGCAGTTCTTC.

In its sample, this clonotype was seen many times. The V and J genes are TRBV6-4 and TRBJ2-3; D not certain. The CDR3 length is 13 residues. V was pared by 3 bases and J by 0 bases, with 4 bases between. Looked up from germline, CDR1 is MRHNA and CDR2 is SNTAGT. CDR3 DNA: TGTGCCAGCAGTGAAGGGAGCACAGATACGCAGTATTTT. It encodes CASSEGSTDTQYF.

This clonotype was recorded many times. The V gene is TRBV28, the J gene TRBJ1-2, with a possible D match to TRBD1 (5 bases). Germline loops: CDR1 MDHEN, CDR2 SYDVKM. The ends were cut back, 2 bases at V and 7 bases at J, with 8 bases in the middle. CDR3 length: 12 residues. CDR3 loop: CASSLEGRGYTF. The CDR3 DNA sequence: TGTGCCAGCAGTTTAGAGGGACGTGGCTACACCTTC.

This clonotype was seen repeatedly, ten times or more. This chain joins TRBV9 and TRBJ1-2, with 7 bases that match TRBD1. V lost 1 base and J lost 2; bases outside the gene matches: 2. Germline loops: CDR1 SGDLS, CDR2 YYNGEE. This CDR3 has 14 residues. The CDR3: CASSVRGQNYGYTF. CDR3 coding DNA: TGTGCCAGCAGCGTAAGGGGACAGAACTATGGCTACACCTTC.

This clonotype was detected ten times or more. This chain joins TRBV20-1 and TRBJ2-7; TRBD2 agrees at 8 bases. The CDR3 runs to 14 residues. Germline CDR1 reads DFQATT; CDR2 reads SNEGSKA (reference sequence). V was pared by 6 bases and J by 0 bases, with 7 bases of the junction left unmatched. CDR3: CSATGGASSYEQYF. The CDR3 DNA reads as TGCAGTGCAACGGGGGGGGCGAGCTCCTACGAGCAGTACTTC.

This clonotype was observed at least ten times. The CDR3 bases are TGTGCCAGCAGTGCCCAAGGAGGGGAATCGGAGACCCAGTACTTC. Translating it yields CASSAQGGESETQYF. The gene calls are TRBV2 and TRBJ2-5; possibly TRBD2 for D (6 bases). The CDR3 has 15 residues. Germline V lookup: CDR1 SNHLY, CDR2 FYNNEI. Trimming stripped 4 bases from V and 5 bases from J, with 17 bases between.

This clonotype was observed many times. The chain combines TRBV9 with TRBJ2-1, with a tentative D call TRBD2 (6 bases). CDR1 and CDR2 from the germline V gene are SGDLS and YYNGEE. The CDR3 spans 16 residues. V lost 1 base and J 5 bases, leaving 16 bases between the germline ends. As DNA, the CDR3 is TGTGCCAGCAGCGTAACTAGCTTCGGGTACAACAATGAGCAGTTCTTC. Its translation is CASSVTSFGYNNEQFF.